Reported below is one T cell receptor beta chain. The sample originates from a study of CD4+ T cells in melanoma. Some clones are missing from TCRdb's copy, which holds only in-frame ones; the method was immunoSEQ multiplex PCR. In total, the table holds approximately 90 clones. The CDR3 has 13 residues. The ends lost 5 bases at V and 7 bases at J; junction bases unmatched: 6. Germline CDR1 reads SGHRS; CDR2 reads YFSETQ. The clonotype originates from a human donor with melanoma. Some clones in this sample may be carry-over from other donors' samples. This chain connects TRBV5-1 to TRBJ2-1, with 7 bases fitting TRBD2. Sequenced input: a T cell line or clone, from whole sample or a sorted T cell fraction (not recorded which). CDR3 region: CASRTSLGNEQFF. CDR3 in DNA: TGCGCCAGCAGGACTAGCCTGGGTAATGAGCAGTTCTTC. Using reference TRBV5-1 and TRBJ2-1 for the parts outside the CDR3, the full variable domain is KAGVTQTPRYLIKTRGQQVTLSCSPISGHRSVSWYQQTPGQGLQFLFEYFSETQRNKGNFPGRFSGRQFSNSRSEMNVSTLELGDSALYLCASRTSLGNEQFFGPGTRLTVL.